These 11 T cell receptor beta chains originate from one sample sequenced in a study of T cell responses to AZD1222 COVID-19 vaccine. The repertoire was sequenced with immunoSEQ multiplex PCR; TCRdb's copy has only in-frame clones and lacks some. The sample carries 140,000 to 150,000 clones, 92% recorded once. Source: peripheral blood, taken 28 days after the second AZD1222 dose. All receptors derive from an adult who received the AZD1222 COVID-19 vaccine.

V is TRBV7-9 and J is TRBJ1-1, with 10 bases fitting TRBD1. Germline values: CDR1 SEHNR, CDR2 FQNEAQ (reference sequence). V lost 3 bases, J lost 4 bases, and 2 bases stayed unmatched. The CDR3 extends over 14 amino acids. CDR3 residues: CASSFRQGATEAFF. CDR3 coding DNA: TGTGCCAGCAGCTTCCGACAGGGGGCCACTGAAGCTTTCTTT.

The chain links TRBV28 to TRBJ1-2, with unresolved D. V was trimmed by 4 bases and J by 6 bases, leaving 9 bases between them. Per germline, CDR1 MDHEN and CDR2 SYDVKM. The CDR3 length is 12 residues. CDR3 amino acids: CASSSDEDGYTF. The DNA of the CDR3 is TGTGCCAGCAGTTCGGACGAAGATGGCTACACCTTC.

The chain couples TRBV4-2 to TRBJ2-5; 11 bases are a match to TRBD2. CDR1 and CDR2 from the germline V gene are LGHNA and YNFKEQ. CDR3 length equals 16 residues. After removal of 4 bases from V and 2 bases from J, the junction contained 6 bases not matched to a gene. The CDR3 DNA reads TGTGCCAGCAGCCGAACTAGCGGGAGAGGGCAAGAGACCCAGTACTTC. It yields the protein CASSRTSGRGQETQYF.

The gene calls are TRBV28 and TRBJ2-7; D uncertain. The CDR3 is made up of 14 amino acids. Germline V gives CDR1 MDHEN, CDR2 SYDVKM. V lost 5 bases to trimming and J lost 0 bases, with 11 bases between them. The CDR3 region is CASSTPSSSYEQYF. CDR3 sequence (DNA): TGTGCCAGCAGTACCCCCTCGAGCTCCTACGAGCAGTACTTC.

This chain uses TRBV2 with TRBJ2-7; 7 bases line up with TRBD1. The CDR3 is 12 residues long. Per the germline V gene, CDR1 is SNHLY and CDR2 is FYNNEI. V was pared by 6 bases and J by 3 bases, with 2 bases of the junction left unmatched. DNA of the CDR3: TGTGCCAGCAGCCGACAGGGCTACGAGCAGTACTTC. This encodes CASSRQGYEQYF.

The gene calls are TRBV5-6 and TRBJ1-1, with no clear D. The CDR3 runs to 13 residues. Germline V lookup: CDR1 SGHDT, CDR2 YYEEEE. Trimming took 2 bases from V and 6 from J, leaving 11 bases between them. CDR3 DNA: TGTGCCAGCAGCTTAGGCGGGGTGGCTGAAGCTTTCTTT. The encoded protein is CASSLGGVAEAFF. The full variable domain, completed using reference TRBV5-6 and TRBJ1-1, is DAGVTQSPTHLIKTRGQQVTLRCSPKSGHDTVSWYQQALGQGPQFIFQYYEEEERQRGNFPDRFSGHQFPNYSSELNVNALLLGDSALYLCASSLGGVAEAFFGQGTRLTVV.

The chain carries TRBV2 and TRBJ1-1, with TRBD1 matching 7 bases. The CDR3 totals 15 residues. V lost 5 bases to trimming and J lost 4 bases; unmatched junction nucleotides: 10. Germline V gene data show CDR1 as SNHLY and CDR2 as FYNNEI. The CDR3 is CASSNRQGQGTEAFF. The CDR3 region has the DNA TGTGCCAGCAGTAATCGACAGGGCCAAGGCACTGAAGCTTTCTTT.

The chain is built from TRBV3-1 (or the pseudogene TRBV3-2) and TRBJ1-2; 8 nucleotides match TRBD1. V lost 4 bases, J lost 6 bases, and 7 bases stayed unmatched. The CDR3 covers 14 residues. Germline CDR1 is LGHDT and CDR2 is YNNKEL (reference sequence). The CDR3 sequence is CASSLRQGTDGYTF. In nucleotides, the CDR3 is TGTGCCAGCAGCCTAAGACAGGGGACTGATGGCTACACCTTC.

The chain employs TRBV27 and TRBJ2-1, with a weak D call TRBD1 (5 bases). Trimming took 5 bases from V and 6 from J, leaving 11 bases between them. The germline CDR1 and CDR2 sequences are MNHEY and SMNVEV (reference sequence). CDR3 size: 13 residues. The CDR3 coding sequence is TGTGCCAGCAGTAACCCCCAGGGCAATGAGCAGTTCTTC. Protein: CASSNPQGNEQFF.

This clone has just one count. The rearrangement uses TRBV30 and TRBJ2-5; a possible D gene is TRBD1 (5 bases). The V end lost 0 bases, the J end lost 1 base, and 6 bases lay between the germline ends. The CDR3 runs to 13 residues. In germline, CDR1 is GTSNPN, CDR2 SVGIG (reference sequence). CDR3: CAWSVGAQETQYF. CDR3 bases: TGTGCCTGGAGTGTAGGGGCCCAAGAGACCCAGTACTTC.

The CDR3 nucleotides are TGTGCCAGCAGTTCGTACACTGAAGCTTTCTTT. Protein product: CASSSYTEAFF. The chain combines TRBV5-4 with TRBJ1-1, with D hard to call. The CDR3 length is 11 residues. The V end lost 5 bases, the J end lost 3 bases, and 5 bases lay between the germline ends. Germline CDR1 and CDR2: SGHNT and YYREEE (reference sequence).